This passage covers 27 T cell receptor beta chains from one sample sequenced in a study of blood T cells in healthy people across ages. A J-beta primer mix and a sample-barcoded 5' primer were used in a second PCR of roughly 6 to 12 cycles. One entry per CDR3 protein, called by TCRdb with MiXCR from the 5' RACE reads. The sample records 1.4 million to 1.5 million distinct CDR3 sequences, 40% to 50% being singletons. Sequencing used blood. The source of these receptors is a woman aged 18-30 years in good health.

This clonotype was detected a few times. This rearrangement joins TRBV5-1 to TRBJ2-1; 8 nucleotides agree with TRBD2. CDR3 size: 15 residues. CDR1 is SGHRS, CDR2 YFSETQ, per germline. Trimming took 3 bases from V and 7 from J; bases not matched to a gene: 9. This CDR3 reads CASSSMGTRPNEQFF. Here the CDR3 DNA reads TGCGCCAGCAGCTCCATGGGGACTAGGCCTAATGAGCAGTTCTTC.

CDR3 in DNA: TGTGCCAGCAGCTTAGATTTGGCCCCCAATGAGCAGTTCTTC. It codes for CASSLDLAPNEQFF. The rearrangement uses TRBV7-2 and TRBJ2-1; D is unresolved. This CDR3 spans 14 amino acids. Germline lookup yields CDR1 SGHTA and CDR2 FQGNSA. V was shortened by 1 base and J by 6 bases, with 10 bases between the two germline ends.

V is TRBV6-5 and J is TRBJ1-1; D unresolved. The germline V gene encodes CDR1 MNHEY and CDR2 SVGAGI. The ends were cut back, 6 bases at V and 0 bases at J, with 8 bases in the middle. This CDR3 is built from 13 residues. CDR3 in DNA: TGTGCCAGCAGAATTAATTTGAACACTGAAGCTTTCTTT. This encodes CASRINLNTEAFF.

The chain is built from TRBV24-1 and TRBJ2-3, with 13 bases aligning to TRBD2. The CDR3 is 17 amino acids. V shed 4 bases, J shed 3 bases, and the junction held 6 bases outside the gene matches. Looked up from germline, CDR1 is KGHDR and CDR2 is SFDVKD. CDR3 coding DNA: TGTGCCACCAGTGACCCAGGGACTAGCGGGACAACAGATACGCAGTATTTT. This translates into CATSDPGTSGTTDTQYF.

The rearrangement links TRBV25-1 to TRBJ1-2, with D hard to call. The CDR3 contains 16 residues. V lost 4 bases and J lost 5, with 20 bases in between. The germline V gene has CDR1 MGHDK and CDR2 SYGVNS. The CDR3 here is CASSAGSGGVLYGYTF. The CDR3 nucleotides are TGTGCCAGCAGTGCAGGCTCAGGAGGCGTACTATATGGCTACACCTTC.

On this clonotype itself: A much more abundant neighbour one base away suggests this may be a read error. Here the CDR3 DNA reads TGCAGCGTTGAAGATGACTCAGTTACAGATACGCAGTATTTT. Encoded protein: CSVEDDSVTDTQYF. The chain has TRBV29-1 and TRBJ2-3; D not resolved. The CDR3 totals 14 residues. Germline V gene lookup returns CDR1 SQVTM and CDR2 ANQGSEA. Trimming shortened V by 0 bases and J by 3 bases, and 10 bases separated the two germline ends.

With respect to this clonotype: At one boundary the junction diverges from the germline segment, which might be a read error. The chain employs TRBV5-1 and TRBJ2-1, with TRBD1 matching 8 bases. The CDR3 runs 14 residues. Per the germline V gene, CDR1 is SGHRS and CDR2 is YFSETQ. The CDR3 here is CATSLGDRLDEQFF. The CDR3 coding sequence is TGTGCCACCTCCCTCGGGGACAGGTTGGATGAGCAGTTCTTC.

The CDR3 DNA is TGCGCCAGCAGCTTGCACTTGCTGGATTCACCCCTCCACTTT. Residues: CASSLHLLDSPLHF. V usage is TRBV5-1 and J usage is TRBJ1-6; unclear D gene. The CDR3 spans 14 residues. Germline CDR1 SGHRS, CDR2 YFSETQ. Trimming stripped 1 base from V and 8 bases from J, with 10 bases between.

The V gene is TRBV7-9, the J gene TRBJ1-1; D not certain. Germline V gene data show CDR1 as SEHNR and CDR2 as FQNEAQ (reference sequence). The CDR3 sequence is 17 residues long. Trimming removed 2 bases at V and 3 bases at J, with 19 bases between. The chain's CDR3 is CASSLFGEAGGDTEAFF. Here the CDR3 DNA reads TGTGCCAGCAGCTTATTTGGCGAGGCGGGCGGGGACACTGAAGCTTTCTTT.

This CDR3 is CASSGGVSHQPQHF. As DNA, the CDR3 is TGTGCCAGCAGCGGAGGGGTCAGTCATCAGCCCCAGCATTTT. V gene TRBV9 combines with J gene TRBJ1-5; TRBD1 might be the D (5 bases). V dropped 3 bases and J dropped 5 bases, with 12 bases sitting between them. The CDR3 has 14 residues. Germline V CDR1 and CDR2: SGDLS, YYNGEE.

This sequence joins TRBV4-1 and TRBJ2-3; D unclear. The V end was cut by 0 bases, the J end by 6 bases, with 7 bases between. Germline CDR1 is MGHRA and CDR2 is YSYEKL. This CDR3 spans 13 amino acids. The CDR3, as DNA: TGCGCCAGCAGCCAAGATGGGTGGGATACGCAGTATTTT. This sequence encodes CASSQDGWDTQYF.

This clonotype has just a few counts. The gene calls are TRBV3-1 and TRBJ2-4, with 13 bases that match TRBD2. Losses at the gene ends were 0 bases for V and 3 bases for J; bases not matched to a gene: 5. Germline V gene data show CDR1 as LGHDT and CDR2 as YNNKEL (reference sequence). The CDR3 is 18 amino acids. DNA of the CDR3: TGTGCCAGCAGCCAAGAGATGGGACTAGCGGGAATCAAAAACATTCAGTACTTC. This translates into CASSQEMGLAGIKNIQYF.

The table lists this clonotype with a count of one. This chain connects TRBV20-1 to TRBJ2-3; 8 bases agree with TRBD2. Per the germline V gene, CDR1 is DFQATT and CDR2 is SNEGSKA (reference sequence). This CDR3 contains 14 residues. CDR3 loop: CSGGLEIRGDTQYF. Here the CDR3 DNA reads TGCAGCGGGGGACTAGAAATAAGAGGAGATACGCAGTATTTT.

The rearrangement joins TRBV10-3 to TRBJ2-5; 10 bases align to TRBD1. Looked up from germline, CDR1 is ENHRY and CDR2 is SYGVKD. Losses at the gene ends were 4 bases for V and 1 base for J; bases not matched to a gene: 3. This CDR3 comprises 15 residues. The CDR3 protein is CAISGRTGGQETQYF. The CDR3 DNA is TGTGCCATCAGTGGACGGACAGGGGGCCAAGAGACCCAGTACTTC.

This clonotype was observed a single time. The J gene is TRBJ2-3, the V gene TRBV13; TRBD2 is a possible D gene (6 bases). The germline V gene has CDR1 PRHDT and CDR2 FYEKMQ (reference sequence). The CDR3 sequence is 16 residues long. V was pared by 5 bases and J by 4 bases, with 19 bases between. The CDR3 bases are TGTGCCAGCAGCCTCGGGGGTATCATGTCCGCAGATACGCAGTATTTT. Its protein product is CASSLGGIMSADTQYF.

This chain links TRBV7-2 with TRBJ2-1; possibly TRBD1 or TRBD2 for D (6 bases each). The CDR3 length is 16 residues. Germline V gives CDR1 SGHTA, CDR2 FQGNSA. V lost 5 bases, J lost 0 bases, and 14 bases lay in between. DNA for the CDR3: TGTGCCAGCAGCGTGGGGGCTAGCGTCTCCTACAATGAGCAGTTCTTC. Its protein is CASSVGASVSYNEQFF.

This clonotype was picked up a small number of times. V gene TRBV2 combines with J gene TRBJ2-3, with 7 bases lining up with TRBD2. The CDR3 is 17 residues long. Unmatched junction bases numbered 9, after V lost 3 bases and J lost 0 bases. Per the germline V gene, CDR1 is SNHLY and CDR2 is FYNNEI. CDR3 DNA: TGTGCCAGCAGTGATAGGCGATTAGCGGGTAGCACAGATACGCAGTATTTT. This translates into CASSDRRLAGSTDTQYF.

This chain joins TRBV30 and TRBJ2-1; no reliable D call. Germline lookup yields CDR1 GTSNPN and CDR2 SVGIG (reference sequence). V was trimmed by 4 bases and J by 7 bases, leaving 8 bases between them. The CDR3 is 11 residues long. The CDR3 reads CAWIRENEQFF. The CDR3 nucleotides are TGTGCCTGGATAAGAGAGAATGAGCAGTTCTTC. The full variable domain, its missing parts supplied by reference TRBV30 and TRBJ2-1, is SQTIHQWPATLVQPVGSPLSLECTVEGTSNPNLYWYRQAAGRGLQLLFYSVGIGQISSEVPQNLSASRPQDRQFILSSKKLLLSDSGFYLCAWIRENEQFFGPGTRLTVL.

This clonotype was detected only a few times. This chain uses TRBV5-1 with TRBJ2-1; 9 bases fit TRBD2. CDR3 length: 14 amino acids. The trim removed 0 bases at V and 9 bases at J, leaving 4 bases unmatched. Germline V gene lookup returns CDR1 SGHRS and CDR2 YFSETQ. The CDR3 spells CASSLEAGGGEQFF. DNA of the CDR3: TGCGCCAGCAGCTTGGAAGCGGGAGGCGGTGAGCAGTTCTTC.

The chain uses TRBV6-1 and TRBJ2-7; 11 nucleotides line up with TRBD2. The CDR3 totals 18 residues. CDR1 MNHNS and CDR2 SASEGT come from the germline V gene. The V segment lost 6 bases and the J segment 1 base; nucleotides outside the gene matches: 14. This chain's CDR3 is CASSLTGGLAGGSYEQYF. DNA of the CDR3: TGTGCCAGCAGCCTTACAGGCGGCCTAGCGGGGGGTTCCTACGAGCAGTACTTC.

This clonotype showed up just a few times. The chain employs TRBV29-1 and TRBJ2-5, with D unresolved. The germline V gene has CDR1 SQVTM and CDR2 ANQGSEA. CDR3 length: 14 residues. V gave up 2 bases and J gave up 11 bases, with 21 bases separating them. The DNA for the CDR3 is TGCAGCGTTGAAAAGGCATTGGGCTGGGATGAGCAGTACTTC. Protein: CSVEKALGWDEQYF.

This clonotype was seen a handful of times. The chain employs TRBV3-1 and TRBJ1-2; D gene uncertain. The CDR3 runs to 17 residues. Trimming stripped 0 bases from V and 3 bases from J, with 17 bases between. Germline V gives CDR1 LGHDT, CDR2 YNNKEL (reference sequence). CDR3 nucleotide sequence: TGTGCCAGCAGCCAAGATCTAGACTCTTTTCGGTACTATGGCTACACCTTC. As protein: CASSQDLDSFRYYGYTF.

The gene calls are TRBV7-3 and TRBJ1-5; D unclear. The germline CDR1 and CDR2 sequences are SGHTA and FQGTGA. CDR3 length: 20 residues. The V gene lost 2 bases and the J gene lost 3 bases, with 26 bases spanning the gap. This CDR3 is CASSLRYARTAKGNNQPQHF. For the CDR3, the DNA is TGTGCCAGCAGCTTACGTTATGCTAGGACTGCGAAAGGAAACAATCAGCCCCAGCATTTT.

V usage is TRBV7-9 and J usage is TRBJ1-2, with no clear D. V dropped 6 bases and J dropped 3 bases, with 20 bases sitting between them. Germline lookup yields CDR1 SEHNR and CDR2 FQNEAQ (reference sequence). The CDR3 covers 16 residues. In DNA form, the CDR3 reads TGTGCCAGCAGAAAAGCCCGGGTAGGGAGTGACTATGGCTACACCTTC. It codes for CASRKARVGSDYGYTF.

The table lists this clonotype with a count of one. This CDR3 is missing its conserved last phenylalanine or tryptophan, likely due to a read error. V usage is TRBV12-3 or TRBV12-4 and J usage is TRBJ2-3, with TRBD1 as a possible D gene (5 bases). The length of the CDR3 is 15 residues. Trimming cost V 5 bases and J 0 bases, with 12 bases left between them. This CDR3 reads CASSPATDSTDTQYS. CDR3 DNA: TGTGCCAGCAGTCCCGCGACAGATAGCACAGATACGCAGTATTCT.

This clonotype was detected only once. The rearrangement uses TRBV30 and TRBJ2-1, with D hard to call. Per the germline V gene, CDR1 is GTSNPN and CDR2 is SVGIG (reference sequence). This CDR3 has 12 amino acids. With 1 base removed from V and 6 bases from J, the gap between germline ends came to 7 bases. The CDR3 DNA reads TGTGCCTGGAGTGCTGGCGGCAATGAGCAGTTCTTC. Translating gives CAWSAGGNEQFF.

The V gene is TRBV30, the J gene TRBJ1-4; 8 bases agree with TRBD1. The germline gives CDR1 GTSNPN, CDR2 SVGIG (reference sequence). The trim removed 4 bases at V and 7 bases at J, leaving 8 bases unmatched. The CDR3 consists of 14 residues. The CDR3 here is CAWMIGQGGEKLFF. The CDR3 coding sequence is TGTGCCTGGATGATAGGACAGGGAGGTGAAAAACTGTTTTTT.